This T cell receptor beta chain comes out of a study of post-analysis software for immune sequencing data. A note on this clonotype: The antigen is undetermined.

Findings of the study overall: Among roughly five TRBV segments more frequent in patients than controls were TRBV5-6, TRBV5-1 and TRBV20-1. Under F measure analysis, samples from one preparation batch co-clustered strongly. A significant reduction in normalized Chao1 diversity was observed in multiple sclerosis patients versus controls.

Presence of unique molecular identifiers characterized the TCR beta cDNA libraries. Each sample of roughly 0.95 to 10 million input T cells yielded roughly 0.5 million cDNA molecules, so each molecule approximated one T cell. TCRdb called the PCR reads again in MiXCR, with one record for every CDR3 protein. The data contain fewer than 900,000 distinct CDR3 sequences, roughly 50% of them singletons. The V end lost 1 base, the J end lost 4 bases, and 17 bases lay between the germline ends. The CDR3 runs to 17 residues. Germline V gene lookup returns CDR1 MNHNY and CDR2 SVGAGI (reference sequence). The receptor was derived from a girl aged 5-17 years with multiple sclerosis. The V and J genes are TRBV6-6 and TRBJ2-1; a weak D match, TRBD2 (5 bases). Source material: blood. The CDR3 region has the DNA TGTGCCAGCAGTTACTGGGGAGACGCCCCCAAGTACAATGAGCAGTTCTTC. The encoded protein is CASSYWGDAPKYNEQFF.